These 28 T cell receptor beta chains came from one sample sequenced in a study of blood T cells in healthy people across ages. Together with a sample-barcoded 5' primer, a J-beta primer mix was included in a second PCR lasting about 7 to 11 cycles. TCRdb re-called the 5' RACE reads through MiXCR, storing one row per CDR3 protein. The sample lists about 780,000 distinct CDR3 sequences, around half occurring once. Sequenced: blood. These TCRs come from a man at least 80 years old in good health.

J is TRBJ1-5 and V is TRBV19, with unresolved D. Looked up from germline, CDR1 is LNHDA and CDR2 is SQIVND (reference sequence). The V end was cut by 1 base, the J end by 3 bases, with 7 bases between. This CDR3 contains 14 residues. CDR3 amino acids: CASSIAQDNQPQHF. The CDR3 DNA sequence: TGTGCCAGTAGTATAGCTCAGGACAATCAGCCCCAGCATTTT.

The rearrangement joins TRBV14 to TRBJ2-7; D may be TRBD1 (6 bases). Germline V gene lookup returns CDR1 SGHDN and CDR2 FVKESK. V dropped 0 bases and J dropped 3 bases, with 9 bases sitting between them. This CDR3 is built from 14 residues. Written as DNA, the CDR3 is TGTGCCAGCAGCCAAGATTTCAGGGGCTACGAGCAGTACTTC. Protein: CASSQDFRGYEQYF.

In regard to this clonotype: Since a much larger clone is just one base distant, this may be a read error. The V gene is TRBV12-3 or TRBV12-4, the J gene TRBJ2-7; D gene ambiguous. This CDR3 comprises 12 residues. The CDR3 loop is CATSPSLYEQYF. Here the CDR3 DNA reads TGTGCCACCAGTCCTAGTTTATACGAGCAGTACTTC.

This chain links TRBV15 with TRBJ2-2; the D is unclear. Germline assignment: CDR1 LNHNV and CDR2 YYDKDF (reference sequence). The CDR3 contains 15 residues. Trimming stripped 0 bases from V and 6 bases from J, with 11 bases between. CDR3 bases: TGTGCCACCAGCAGAGAACTCATCAGGCCCGGGGAGCTGTTTTTT. Translation gives CATSRELIRPGELFF.

The rearrangement links TRBV29-1 to TRBJ2-1; possible D gene TRBD1, 6 bases. The CDR3 has 14 residues. CDR1 and CDR2 (germline): SQVTM, ANQGSEA. V gave up 4 bases and J gave up 4 bases, with 14 bases separating them. CDR3 protein: CSVGVGQTYNEQFF. The CDR3 coding sequence is TGCAGCGTTGGGGTAGGACAGACTTACAATGAGCAGTTCTTC.

The chain combines TRBV7-2 with TRBJ2-2; weak D call: TRBD2 (6 bases). CDR3 size: 16 residues. V was clipped by 5 bases and J by 3 bases, with 16 bases between them. The germline V gene encodes CDR1 SGHTA and CDR2 FQGNSA. The CDR3 DNA is TGTGCCAGCAGCCCAGTGGGGACTCGTTACACCGGGGAGCTGTTTTTT. Amino acid sequence: CASSPVGTRYTGELFF. Based on the CDR3 plus reference TRBV7-2 and TRBJ2-2, the full variable domain is GAGVSQSPSNKVTEKGKDVELRCDPISGHTALYWYRQSLGQGLEFLIYFQGNSAPDKSGLPSDRFSAERTGGSVSTLTIQRTQQEDSAVYLCASSPVGTRYTGELFFGEGSRLTVL.

In the case of this clonotype: A single base separates this from a much larger clone, so it may be a read error. The chain couples TRBV7-9 to TRBJ2-1; no firm D call. This CDR3 contains 10 residues. The V gene's germline CDR1 is SEHNR and CDR2 FQNEAQ (reference sequence). The CDR3 region is CAGSLNEQFF. CDR3 nucleotides: TGTGCCGGCAGCTTAAATGAGCAGTTCTTC.

This clonotype was seen only a few times. J is TRBJ2-4 and V is TRBV10-3, with D unclear. The DNA end favors TRBJ2-7, so the J call may be wrong. This CDR3 spans 15 amino acids. CDR1 and CDR2 from the germline V gene are ENHRY and SYGVKD. The CDR3 is CAISEPSGSSYEQYF. CDR3 coding DNA: TGTGCCATCAGTGAGCCGAGTGGAAGCTCCTACGAGCAGTACTTC.

The chain joins TRBV5-1 to TRBJ2-3; D is possibly TRBD2 (6 bases). This CDR3 is built from 14 residues. Germline-derived CDR1 and CDR2 are SGHRS and YFSETQ. V lost 4 bases, J lost 4 bases, and 13 bases lay in between. The chain's CDR3 is CASSAEGSPDTQYF. The CDR3 DNA reads TGCGCCAGCAGCGCGGAGGGGTCCCCAGATACGCAGTATTTT.

This clonotype was detected many times. The V call is TRBV30, the J call TRBJ2-7, with D perhaps TRBD2 (6 bases). The CDR3 length is 13 residues. V lost 6 bases and J 3 bases, leaving 15 bases between the germline ends. Germline-derived CDR1 and CDR2 are GTSNPN and SVGIG (reference sequence). In nucleotides, the CDR3 is TGTGCCTGCCTAGGGCGGGGAGACTACGAGCAGTACTTC. Encoded protein: CACLGRGDYEQYF.

The CDR3, as DNA: TGTGCCAGTAGTATCCGGGAACCCTACGAGCAGTACTTC. Translated, it gives CASSIREPYEQYF. This chain links TRBV19 with TRBJ2-7; possible D gene TRBD2, 5 bases. There are 13 residues in the CDR3. V gave up 3 bases and J gave up 2 bases, with 8 bases separating them. The germline V gene has CDR1 LNHDA and CDR2 SQIVND (reference sequence).

This clonotype has a count of ten or more. CDR3 nucleotide sequence: TGCGCCAGCAGCTTGGTCGCAGGGAGCTCCTACGAGCAGTACTTC. It encodes CASSLVAGSSYEQYF. The genes are TRBV5-1 and TRBJ2-7; D is possibly TRBD1 or TRBD2 (5 bases each). V shed 0 bases and J shed 0 bases, with 10 bases lying between them. Per the germline V gene, CDR1 is SGHRS and CDR2 is YFSETQ. There are 15 residues in the CDR3.

As concerns this clonotype: It may be a read error: a sequence one base away is much more abundant. This sequence joins TRBV10-2 and TRBJ2-7; either TRBD1 or TRBD2 may supply D (5 bases each). The assigned J gene may be wrong: the sequence end matches TRBJ2-5 better. This CDR3 spans 14 amino acids. CDR1 WSHSY and CDR2 SAAADI come from the germline V gene. As DNA, the CDR3 is TGCGCCAGCAGTGTCGGACGGGACCTTGAGACCCAGTACTTC. It encodes CASSVGRDLETQYF.

The sample holds a few counts of this clonotype. The genes are TRBV11-2 and TRBJ2-4; the match to TRBD1 covers 9 bases. The length of the CDR3 is 20 residues. The V segment lost 0 bases and the J segment 0 bases; nucleotides outside the gene matches: 12. The germline V gene has CDR1 SGHAT and CDR2 FQNNGV. CDR3 protein: CASSLDHRDRAVAAKNIQYF. CDR3 DNA sequence: TGTGCCAGCAGCTTAGATCATCGGGACAGGGCTGTTGCAGCCAAAAACATTCAGTACTTC.

V and J are TRBV12-3 or TRBV12-4 and TRBJ2-5; 7 bases map to TRBD1. This CDR3 comprises 13 residues. With V trimmed by 6 bases and J by 3 bases, 4 bases remained unmatched. The DNA for the CDR3 is TGTGCCAGCAGGTCGACAGGGAAAGAGACCCAGTACTTC. Translating it yields CASRSTGKETQYF.

The V gene is TRBV5-1, the J gene TRBJ2-3; 8 bases align to TRBD1. From germline, CDR1 is SGHRS and CDR2 YFSETQ. Trimming removed 7 bases from V and 4 bases from J; junction bases left unmatched: 14. The CDR3 spans 16 residues. Here the CDR3 DNA reads TGCGCCAGCCATACGAGCGGACAGGGAAGCGCAGATACGCAGTATTTT. Protein: CASHTSGQGSADTQYF. The variable domain in full, with the rest retrieved from reference TRBV5-1 and TRBJ2-3, is KAGVTQTPRYLIKTRGQQVTLSCSPISGHRSVSWYQQTPGQGLQFLFEYFSETQRNKGNFPGRFSGRQFSNSRSEMNVSTLELGDSALYLCASHTSGQGSADTQYFGPGTRLTVL.

This clonotype was counted only a few times. The V and J genes are TRBV20-1 and TRBJ2-3; the match to TRBD1 covers 12 bases. V dropped 6 bases and J dropped 11; count of bases not matched to a gene: 9. Germline assignment: CDR1 DFQATT and CDR2 SNEGSKA (reference sequence). CDR3 length: 13 residues. The chain's CDR3 is CSARDRGRLLQYF. The CDR3 nucleotides are TGCAGTGCGAGGGACAGGGGGCGCCTCTTGCAGTATTTT.

The chain combines TRBV6-5 with TRBJ2-5, with 9 bases lining up with TRBD2. This CDR3 comprises 16 residues. V shed 0 bases, J shed 5 bases, and the junction held 7 bases outside the gene matches. Germline V gene sequence: CDR1 MNHEY, CDR2 SVGAGI. The CDR3 DNA follows: TGTGCCAGCAGTTACTCGGGCGGGAGGGCCCGTGAGACCCAGTACTTC. Translation gives CASSYSGGRARETQYF.

As regards this clonotype: It may be a read error: a sequence one base away is much more abundant. V gene TRBV12-3 or TRBV12-4 combines with J gene TRBJ2-1; 9 positions agree with TRBD1. This CDR3 spans 17 amino acids. Trimming cost V 7 bases and J 10 bases; bases outside gene matches: 20. In nucleotides, the CDR3 is TGTGCCAGCACCCGACTTCCGTGGACAGGGGTGACCTACGAGCAGTTCTTC. Protein product: CASTRLPWTGVTYEQFF.

V and J are TRBV7-2 and TRBJ2-3, with D tentatively TRBD1 or TRBD2 (5 bases each). Deletions cut 2 bases from V and 0 bases from J, with 15 bases between. CDR1 and CDR2 (germline): SGHTA, FQGNSA. The CDR3 contains 17 residues. This CDR3 is CASSLRAGTFSTDTQYF. CDR3 DNA: TGTGCCAGCAGCTTACGGGCAGGGACGTTTAGCACAGATACGCAGTATTTT.

This clonotype was picked up a small number of times. The chain uses TRBV9 and TRBJ2-2, with 15 bases matching TRBD2. Trimming cost V 4 bases and J 5 bases; bases outside gene matches: 6. This CDR3 is 17 amino acids long. Germline V gene data show CDR1 as SGDLS and CDR2 as YYNGEE. CDR3 in DNA: TGTGCCAGCAGCCTCGGACTAGCGGGAGGGCCAACCGGGGAGCTGTTTTTT. This sequence encodes CASSLGLAGGPTGELFF.

The chain joins TRBV19 to TRBJ1-1; D not resolved. Trimming removed 5 bases at V and 3 bases at J, with 10 bases between. Germline CDR1 reads LNHDA; CDR2 reads SQIVND (reference sequence). The CDR3 totals 13 residues. CDR3 amino acids: CASSQEPHTEAFF. CDR3 sequence (DNA): TGTGCCAGTAGTCAGGAGCCCCACACTGAAGCTTTCTTT. Together with reference TRBV19 and TRBJ1-1, the CDR3 gives the full variable domain: DGGITQSPKYLFRKEGQNVTLSCEQNLNHDAMYWYRQDPGQGLRLIYYSQIVNDFQKGDIAEGYSVSREKKESFPLTVTSAQKNPTAFYLCASSQEPHTEAFFGQGTRLTVV.

V and J are TRBV6-6 and TRBJ2-7; D possibly matches TRBD1 or TRBD2 (5 bases each). Germline V gene lookup returns CDR1 MNHNY and CDR2 SVGAGI (reference sequence). Trimming shortened V by 6 bases and J by 5 bases, and 17 bases separated the two germline ends. The CDR3 covers 14 residues. CDR3 region: CASSPGQAYNEQYF. CDR3 in DNA: TGTGCCAGCAGCCCGGGGCAGGCCTACAACGAGCAGTACTTC.

This clonotype was seen a handful of times. J is TRBJ1-2 and V is TRBV29-1; 9 positions agree with TRBD1. Per the germline V gene, CDR1 is SQVTM and CDR2 is ANQGSEA. This CDR3 spans 17 amino acids. Trimming removed 6 bases from V and 3 bases from J; junction bases left unmatched: 17. Here the CDR3 DNA reads TGCAGCGTGGCGTTTTTAAGGGACAGGGAATCCGACTATGGCTACACCTTC. The encoded protein is CSVAFLRDRESDYGYTF.

The J gene is TRBJ2-7, the V gene TRBV4-3; D is perhaps TRBD2 (6 bases). Germline-derived CDR1 and CDR2 are LGHNA and YSLEER. CDR3 size: 13 residues. The ends were cut back, 2 bases at V and 4 bases at J, with 9 bases in the middle. The CDR3 nucleotides read TGCGCCAGCAGCCAAATGCGGGGTTACGAGCAGTACTTC. Translation: CASSQMRGYEQYF.

CDR3 in DNA: TGTGCCAGCAGTGGCGGGACGCTTGGTGGTGGCTACACCTTC. Translating it yields CASSGGTLGGGYTF. This rearrangement joins TRBV12-3 or TRBV12-4 to TRBJ1-2, with D possibly being TRBD1 (5 bases). V dropped 5 bases and J dropped 7 bases, with 17 bases sitting between them. The CDR3 spans 14 residues.

The rearrangement uses TRBV6-1 and TRBJ2-3; TRBD1 matches at 7 bases. Unmatched junction bases numbered 5, after V lost 3 bases and J lost 2 bases. CDR1 and CDR2 (germline): MNHNS, SASEGT. This CDR3 comprises 15 residues. CDR3 bases: TGTGCCAGCAGTGACCGACAGGGTATCACAGATACGCAGTATTTT. Encoded protein: CASSDRQGITDTQYF.

This clonotype was recorded many times. The gene calls are TRBV29-1 and TRBJ1-4; no reliable D call. Per germline, CDR1 SQVTM and CDR2 ANQGSEA. V lost 4 bases to trimming and J lost 4 bases, with 7 bases between them. CDR3 length equals 12 residues. CDR3 amino acids: CSVASNNEKLFF. In DNA, the CDR3 is TGCAGCGTTGCCAGTAATAATGAAAAACTGTTTTTT.